The 11 T cell receptor beta chains listed next were all sequenced from one sample in a study of shared clonotypes between healthy human individuals. Naive CD8 cells, CD45RO-negative and positively selected for CCR7, excluded terminally differentiated effector memory CD45RA+ cells. TCRdb's copy holds only in-frame clones and misses some; the assay was immunoSEQ multiplex PCR. Found here are around 1.9 million clones, around 93% of them singletons; the top ten hold over 1.5%. The sequencing input was naive CD8+ T cells from PBMCs. The receptor source for this set is a man aged 18 to 35 in good health. Some clones in this sample may be carry-over from other donors' samples.

The chain combines TRBV19 with TRBJ2-1; 7 bases are shared with TRBD1. This CDR3 is 15 amino acids long. Germline-derived CDR1 and CDR2 are LNHDA and SQIVND (reference sequence). Losses at the gene ends were 1 base for V and 4 bases for J; bases not matched to a gene: 4. CDR3: CASSIVQGVYNEQFF. DNA of the CDR3: TGTGCCAGTAGTATAGTGCAGGGGGTGTACAATGAGCAGTTCTTC.

The genes are TRBV25-1 and TRBJ2-3, with TRBD2 as a possible D gene (5 bases). From germline, CDR1 is MGHDK and CDR2 SYGVNS. The CDR3 spans 14 residues. V was shortened by 0 bases and J by 5 bases, with 9 bases between the two germline ends. CDR3: CASSEYGEKDTQYF. DNA of the CDR3: TGTGCCAGCAGTGAATACGGGGAGAAAGATACGCAGTATTTT.

Details on this clone: Distinct nucleotide sequences in the sample also encode this CDR3. The chain recombines TRBV9 with TRBJ1-1; the D is unclear. The CDR3 contains 13 residues. The germline V gene encodes CDR1 SGDLS and CDR2 YYNGEE. V was pared by 1 base and J by 4 bases, with 8 bases between. The CDR3 nucleotides are TGTGCCAGCAGCGTACGACTGGGCACTGAAGCTTTCTTT. Amino acids: CASSVRLGTEAFF.

The V and J genes are TRBV5-1 and TRBJ1-1, with unresolved D. Germline V gene lookup returns CDR1 SGHRS and CDR2 YFSETQ. Trimming shortened V by 5 bases and J by 1 base, and 12 bases separated the two germline ends. The CDR3 spans 14 residues. In nucleotides, the CDR3 is TGCGCCAGCAGATGGGAGGGAGAGAACACTGAAGCTTTCTTT. Its translation is CASRWEGENTEAFF.

The chain joins TRBV7-9 to TRBJ1-2; tentative D call: TRBD1 (6 bases). The V end lost 7 bases, the J end lost 2 bases, and 17 bases lay between the germline ends. Germline assignment: CDR1 SEHNR and CDR2 FQNEAQ (reference sequence). The CDR3 is 15 residues long. CDR3 sequence reads: CASTLGGARNYGYTF. For the CDR3, the DNA is TGTGCCAGCACCCTAGGGGGGGCGCGGAACTATGGCTACACCTTC.

This CDR3 is CATSRDSPGAAPGAELFF. The CDR3 bases are TGTGCCACCAGCAGAGATTCCCCGGGGGCGGCCCCCGGAGCGGAGCTGTTTTTT. This rearrangement joins TRBV15 to TRBJ2-2; TRBD1 or TRBD2 may be the D gene (6 bases each). The CDR3 covers 18 residues. CDR1 and CDR2 from the germline V gene are LNHNV and YYDKDF (reference sequence). The ends were cut back, 0 bases at V and 10 bases at J, with 24 bases in the middle.

The chain joins TRBV30 to TRBJ2-1; TRBD2 agrees at 7 bases. The CDR3 has 15 residues. Trimming at V came to 1 base and at J to 6 bases, leaving 9 bases not matched to a gene. Germline CDR1 GTSNPN, CDR2 SVGIG (reference sequence). The CDR3 spells CAWSEGGSPLNEQFF. In nucleotides, the CDR3 is TGTGCCTGGAGTGAAGGCGGGAGTCCCCTCAATGAGCAGTTCTTC.

As DNA, the CDR3 is TGTGCCAGCAGCTTACCGACTGGGAGCAATCAGCCCCAGCATTTT. It codes for CASSLPTGSNQPQHF. The V and J genes are TRBV7-8 and TRBJ1-5; D unclear. The V gene's germline CDR1 is SGHVS and CDR2 FQNEAQ. The V and J ends lost 2 bases and 1 base respectively, with 9 bases between them. The CDR3 runs to 15 residues. The full variable domain, with the rest looked up from reference TRBV7-8 and TRBJ1-5, is GAGVSQSPRYKVAKRGQDVALRCDPISGHVSLFWYQQALGQGPEFLTYFQNEAQLDKSGLPSDRFFAERPEGSVSTLKIQRTQQEDSAVYLCASSLPTGSNQPQHFGDGTRLSIL.

This clone turned up a few times. This chain joins TRBV28 and TRBJ1-5; D uncertain. The CDR3 has 12 amino acids. Germline CDR1 MDHEN, CDR2 SYDVKM. The V and J ends lost 3 bases and 6 bases respectively, with 6 bases between them. CDR3 in DNA: TGTGCCAGCAGTTTTACCGGTCAGCCCCAGCATTTT. This translates into CASSFTGQPQHF.

This clone was counted a few times. The same CDR3 also results from other DNA sequences found in this sample. The rearrangement joins TRBV28 to TRBJ1-5; D not certain. Germline lookup yields CDR1 MDHEN and CDR2 SYDVKM. The CDR3 consists of 15 residues. The V and J ends lost 6 bases and 2 bases respectively, with 14 bases between them. Written as DNA, the CDR3 is TGTGCCAGCAGCCTAGCCGGTTCTCGCAATCAGCCCCAGCATTTT. Translating it yields CASSLAGSRNQPQHF. Based on the CDR3 plus reference TRBV28 and TRBJ1-5, the full variable domain is DVKVTQSSRYLVKRTGEKVFLECVQDMDHENMFWYRQDPGLGLRLIYFSYDVKMKEKGDIPEGYSVSREKKERFSLILESASTNQTSMYLCASSLAGSRNQPQHFGDGTRLSIL.

V gene TRBV4-1 combines with J gene TRBJ2-2; D is unresolved. The CDR3 totals 11 residues. V gave up 2 bases and J gave up 5 bases, with 0 bases separating them. In germline, CDR1 is MGHRA, CDR2 YSYEKL. Here the CDR3 reads CASSQTGELFF. The CDR3 DNA is TGCGCCAGCAGCCAAACCGGGGAGCTGTTTTTT.